This T cell receptor (beta chain) comes out of a study of blood T cell repertoires in COVID-19. The CDR3 spans 15 residues. V lost 3 bases to trimming and J lost 0 bases, with 11 bases between them. Germline-derived CDR1 and CDR2 are KGHSH and LQKENI. Enrollees, about 18 to 90 years old, lived in about two dozen US areas. Sequencing was performed with immunoSEQ multiplex PCR; in TCRdb, only in-frame clones are kept and a portion is missing. The sample carries 140,000 to 150,000 clones, 85% to 90% recorded once. This TCR was sampled from a woman aged 25 to 39 with acute COVID-19. The rearrangement links TRBV18 to TRBJ1-1; D possibly corresponds to TRBD1 (5 bases). Sequenced input: PBMCs or T cells enriched from blood (not recorded which). The CDR3 DNA follows: TGTGCCAGCTCACCTGGGGCCGTCATGAACACTGAAGCTTTCTTT. This encodes CASSPGAVMNTEAFF.